This T cell receptor beta chain was recovered during a study of cytomegalovirus exposure and HLA in healthy donors. Overall study: Of about 390 genotyped donors, 81% grouped in the Caucasian-associated ancestry cluster. The study's findings and limits: Versus the approximately 700-donor mean, an Asian-associated ancestry cluster reportedly showed fewer N-insertions in a later analysis. In a later analysis, most CMV-associated TCR beta chains appeared HLA-restricted.

The CDR3 consists of 14 residues. Germline CDR1 reads SGHAT; CDR2 reads FQNNGV. The V and J ends lost 5 bases and 9 bases, in that order; junction bases with no gene match: 8. Concerning this clone itself: Its specificity is unknown.

The PCR used 60 Vbeta and 13 Jbeta primers. Some clones are missing from TCRdb's copy, which holds only in-frame ones; the method was immunoSEQ multiplex PCR. The table has about 140,000 clones, less than 85% seen once. This TCR derives from a man aged 40-49 years in good health and CMV-seronegative. Sequencing was carried out using PBMCs. This chain joins TRBV11-2 and TRBJ2-1; TRBD2 matches at 9 bases. CDR3 region: CASSRRLAGSEQFF. Written as DNA, the CDR3 is TGTGCCAGCAGCCGGAGGCTAGCGGGAAGTGAGCAGTTCTTC. The full variable domain, in which reference TRBV11-2 and TRBJ2-1 provide the parts outside the CDR3, is EAGVAQSPRYKIIEKRQSVAFWCNPISGHATLYWYQQILGQGPKLLIQFQNNGVVDDSQLPKDRFSAERLKGVDSTLKIQPAKLEDSAVYLCASSRRLAGSEQFFGPGTRLTVL.